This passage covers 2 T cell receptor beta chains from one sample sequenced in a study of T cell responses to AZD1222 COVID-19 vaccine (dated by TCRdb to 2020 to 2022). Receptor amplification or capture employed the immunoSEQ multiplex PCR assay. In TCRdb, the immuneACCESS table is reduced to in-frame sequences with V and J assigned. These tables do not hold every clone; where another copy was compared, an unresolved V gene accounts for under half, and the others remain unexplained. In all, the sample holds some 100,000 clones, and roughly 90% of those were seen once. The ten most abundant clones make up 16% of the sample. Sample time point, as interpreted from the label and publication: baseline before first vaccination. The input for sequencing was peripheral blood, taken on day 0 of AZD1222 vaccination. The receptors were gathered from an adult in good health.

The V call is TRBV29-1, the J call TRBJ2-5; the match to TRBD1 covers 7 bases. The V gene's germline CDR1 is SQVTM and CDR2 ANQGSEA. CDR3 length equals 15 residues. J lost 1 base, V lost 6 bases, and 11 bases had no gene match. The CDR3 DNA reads TGCAGCGTAGCCGGGACAGTCGAAATCCAAGAGACCCAGTACTTC. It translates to CSVAGTVEIQETQYF.

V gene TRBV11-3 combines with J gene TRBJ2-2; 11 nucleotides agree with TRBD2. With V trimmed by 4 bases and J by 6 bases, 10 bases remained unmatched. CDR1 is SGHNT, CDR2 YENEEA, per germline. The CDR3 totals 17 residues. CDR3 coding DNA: TGTGCCAGCAGCTCACCCAATAGCGGGAGGGCCGCCGGGGAGCTGTTTTTT. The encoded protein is CASSSPNSGRAAGELFF.